The source of this TCR beta chain is a study of read filtering for tumor transcriptome and immune sequencing. The study's findings and limits: Dropping single-read clonotypes raised IR-seq and RNA-seq shared-clonotype correlation.

This clonotype has a count of ten or more. Its antigen is still unknown. At one end, the junction sequence differs from germline, possibly due to a read error. CDR1 and CDR2 (germline): SSHAT, FNYEAQ (reference sequence). This CDR3 is built from 14 residues. Molecular barcoded adaptors covering alpha/delta and beta/gamma chains were used on 400 ng RNA. A single record per CDR3 protein comes from TCRdb applying MiXCR to the reads. In the table there are approximately 61,000 distinct CDR3 sequences, around 21% of which are singletons. The TCR sequence derives from a donor aged 40 or older with multiple myeloma. The genes are TRBV7-7 and TRBJ2-3, with 9 bases matching TRBD2. The specimen sequenced was a population of CD138-negative cells sorted from bone marrow. In nucleotides, the CDR3 is TGTGCTAGCAGCTTTAGCGGGGGTACAGATACGCAGTATTTT. Translating gives CASSFSGGTDTQYF.